A selection of T cell receptor beta chains follows, all from one sample in a study of T-cell memory formation after mild COVID-19. TCRdb fed the 5' RACE reads into MiXCR, producing one record per CDR3 protein. The sample holds fewer than 95,000 distinct CDR3 sequences; more than 13% are singletons and the top ten take under 45%. The sample taken for sequencing was PBMCs or a T cell subset sorted from them (not recorded which). The receptors shown here come from a man between 18 and 29 years old who had mild COVID-19 (a few samples of this study predate the infection). Cell type and time point are not known. CDR3s include the opening cysteine and the closing phenylalanine or tryptophan. The D gene is left open where the match is weak. Rows give clone size only sometimes, using once, few, many, or a class for an expanded clone.

D gene	J gene	clone size	V gene	CDR3 length	CDR3 DNA	CDR3 protein
.	TRBJ2-3	.	TRBV7-6	14	TGTGCCAGCAGCTTAGTGGGTAGCACAGATACGCAGTATTTT	CASSLVGSTDTQYF
.	TRBJ2-1	.	TRBV6-4	11	TGTGCCAGCAACCGGTACAATGAGCAGTTCTTC	CASNRYNEQFF
.	TRBJ2-2	.	TRBV12-3/TRBV12-4	13	TGTGCCAGCAACCTACAGGGAACCGGGGAGCTGTTTTTT	CASNLQGTGELFF
.	TRBJ2-1	few	TRBV6-1	14	TGTGCCAGCAGTGAGGGGGCTAGTAACAATGAGCAGTTCTTC	CASSEGASNNEQFF
.	TRBJ1-2	few	TRBV20-1	14	TGCAGTGCTCAAAACCAGGGAGATCGCTATGGCTACACCTTC	CSAQNQGDRYGYTF
TRBD1	TRBJ2-2	few	TRBV5-1	16	TGCGCCAGCAGCCGGGACAGGGGGCTAGAGGCCGGGGAGCTGTTTTTT	CASSRDRGLEAGELFF
.	TRBJ2-1	.	TRBV12-3/TRBV12-4	13	TGTGCCAGCAGTTCAGGGGCTGGCAATGAGCAGTTCTTC	CASSSGAGNEQFF
TRBD1	TRBJ2-1	few	TRBV6-5	14	TGTGCCAGCAGGCACCAGGGGGCGGCGAATGAGCAGTTCTTC	CASRHQGAANEQFF
TRBD2	TRBJ2-5	few	TRBV27	17	TGTGCCAGCAGTCCCATCTGGACTAGCGGGGGACAAGAGACCCAGTACTTC	CASSPIWTSGGQETQYF
.	TRBJ1-5	.	TRBV7-6	15	TGTGCCAGCAGCTTCGGCAGGGGTAGCAATCAGCCCCAGCATTTT	CASSFGRGSNQPQHF
.	TRBJ2-5	few	TRBV7-6	14	TGTGCCAGCAGCCCCGAGGACTCCCAAGAGACCCAGTACTTC	CASSPEDSQETQYF
.	TRBJ1-1	few	TRBV7-6	15	TGTGCCAGCAGCTTGACCGGGGAGAAATCGGTCGGAGCTTTCTTT	CASSLTGEKSVGAFF
TRBD2	TRBJ2-1	.	TRBV14	16	TGTGCCAGCAGCCAATTAAGCGGGGGGGCCTTTAATGAGCAGTTCTTC	CASSQLSGGAFNEQFF
TRBD1	TRBJ2-5	.	TRBV6-2/TRBV6-3	15	TGTGCCAGCAGCGTTGGACAGGGGGCAGCGGAGACCCAGTACTTC	CASSVGQGAAETQYF
.	TRBJ2-7	many	TRBV6-5	13	TGTGCCAGCAGTTACTCGTCTGGTCTGGAGCAGTACTTC	CASSYSSGLEQYF
TRBD2	TRBJ2-2	.	TRBV30	16	TGTGCCTGGAGTGGATCACTAGCGGGGAACACCGGGGAGCTGTTTTTT	CAWSGSLAGNTGELFF
.	TRBJ2-7	many	TRBV6-5	14	TGTGCCAGCAGTTACCGGGGGCCTTCCTACGAGCAGTACTTC	CASSYRGPSYEQYF
.	TRBJ1-1	few	TRBV7-2	15	TGTGCCAGCAGCTTGGAGGGGCGGGTGGGCACTGAAGCTTTCTTT	CASSLEGRVGTEAFF
.	TRBJ1-2	.	TRBV6-5	12	TGTGCCAGCAGTCCACAGGGCTATGGCTACACCTTC	CASSPQGYGYTF
TRBD1	TRBJ2-5	few	TRBV9	16	TGTGCCAGCAGCGTCCGGACAGGGGATTTAGGAGAGACCCAGTACTTC	CASSVRTGDLGETQYF
TRBD2	TRBJ2-3	.	TRBV20-1	18	TGCAGTGTTTCATTGCCGGTCGGGGGGGTGTCTAGCACAGATACGCAGTATTTT	CSVSLPVGGVSSTDTQYF
TRBD1	TRBJ1-2	.	TRBV4-1	18	TGCGCCAGCAGCCAACCTCGGGACAGGGAGTTACCTAACTATGGCTACACCTTC	CASSQPRDRELPNYGYTF